The 27 T cell receptor beta chains below all came from one sample that was sequenced in a study of blood T cell repertoires in COVID-19. TCRdb keeps only in-frame clones here, not all; method: immunoSEQ multiplex PCR. The sample consists of approximately 180,000 clones, 88% of them appearing once. Sequenced: peripheral blood. The receptors were sampled from a man aged 35-49 years with active or convalescent COVID-19.

The chain combines TRBV19 with TRBJ2-1, with TRBD2 matching 9 bases. The germline gives CDR1 LNHDA, CDR2 SQIVND (reference sequence). The V gene end was trimmed by 3 bases and the J gene end by 5 bases; junction bases not matched to a gene: 11. This CDR3 has 17 amino acids. The CDR3 reads CASSMILGAGGHNEQFF. DNA of the CDR3: TGTGCCAGTAGTATGATTTTGGGAGCGGGAGGACACAATGAGCAGTTCTTC. Combining the CDR3 with reference TRBV19 and TRBJ2-1 gives the whole variable domain DGGITQSPKYLFRKEGQNVTLSCEQNLNHDAMYWYRQDPGQGLRLIYYSQIVNDFQKGDIAEGYSVSREKKESFPLTVTSAQKNPTAFYLCASSMILGAGGHNEQFFGPGTRLTVL.

This clone was counted once. This sequence joins TRBV30 and TRBJ1-1; no clear D. There are 14 residues in the CDR3. V gave up 4 bases and J gave up 5 bases, with 17 bases separating them. Germline values: CDR1 GTSNPN, CDR2 SVGIG (reference sequence). CDR3 amino acids: CAWKTGPAGTEAFF. The CDR3 DNA reads TGTGCCTGGAAGACCGGGCCGGCGGGGACTGAAGCTTTCTTT.

This chain links TRBV7-9 with TRBJ2-1; no clear D gene. V lost 2 bases and J lost 0, with 8 bases in between. Germline V lookup: CDR1 SEHNR, CDR2 FQNEAQ (reference sequence). The CDR3 length is 15 residues. CDR3 protein: CASSLTTSSYNEQFF. CDR3 DNA: TGTGCCAGCAGCTTAACTACGAGCTCCTACAATGAGCAGTTCTTC.

The V call is TRBV9, the J call TRBJ1-1, with TRBD1 identical over 10 bases. The length of the CDR3 is 15 residues. The V gene end was trimmed by 2 bases and the J gene end by 0 bases; junction bases not matched to a gene: 1. The germline CDR1 and CDR2 sequences are SGDLS and YYNGEE. The CDR3 loop is CASSVGQGVNTEAFF. CDR3 bases: TGTGCCAGCAGCGTTGGACAGGGGGTGAACACTGAAGCTTTCTTT.

This clone has just one count. The chain has TRBV10-3 and TRBJ2-1, with TRBD2 identical over 9 bases. Trimming at V came to 10 bases and at J to 5 bases, leaving 9 bases not matched to a gene. Germline values: CDR1 ENHRY, CDR2 SYGVKD. There are 14 residues in the CDR3. In nucleotides, the CDR3 is TGTGCCAGCAAACGGACTAGCGAGAACAATGAGCAGTTCTTC. Translated: CASKRTSENNEQFF.

This clone has just one count. V usage is TRBV4-2 and J usage is TRBJ1-1; no clear D gene. Trimming stripped 4 bases from V and 0 bases from J, with 3 bases between. This CDR3 has 12 residues. CDR1 is LGHNA, CDR2 YNFKEQ, per germline. Here the CDR3 DNA reads TGTGCCAGCAGCCTCATGAACACTGAAGCTTTCTTT. Amino acid sequence: CASSLMNTEAFF.

This clone was seen a single time. The genes are TRBV11-3 and TRBJ2-3; 14 nucleotides match TRBD2. The V segment lost 5 bases and the J segment 7 bases; nucleotides outside the gene matches: 11. Germline loops: CDR1 SGHNT, CDR2 YENEEA. The CDR3 consists of 17 residues. As DNA, the CDR3 is TGTGCCAGCAGCCCGGGGACTAGCGGGAGTGGGGAGAATACGCAGTATTTT. This translates into CASSPGTSGSGENTQYF.

The chain links TRBV5-1 to TRBJ1-5, with D tentatively TRBD1 (5 bases). Germline-derived CDR1 and CDR2 are SGHRS and YFSETQ. There are 14 residues in the CDR3. Trimming removed 4 bases at V and 6 bases at J, with 14 bases between. The CDR3 bases are TGCGCCAGCAGCGCGGGACTGCGGGGTCAGCCCCAGCATTTT. This translates into CASSAGLRGQPQHF.

The rearrangement links TRBV19 to TRBJ2-3; 12 positions agree with TRBD2. In germline, CDR1 is LNHDA, CDR2 SQIVND (reference sequence). This CDR3 has 16 residues. Trimming cost V 3 bases and J 5 bases; bases outside gene matches: 6. In nucleotides, the CDR3 is TGTGCCAGTAGTATGGGCGGACTAGCGGGAAGAGATACGCAGTATTTT. The encoded protein is CASSMGGLAGRDTQYF.

The chain links TRBV5-6 to TRBJ2-7; tentatively, D is TRBD1 (5 bases). This CDR3 is built from 15 residues. Germline V lookup: CDR1 SGHDT, CDR2 YYEEEE. V was pared by 4 bases and J by 2 bases, with 16 bases between. CDR3 sequence (DNA): TGTGCCAGCAGCCCAGGGCCAGGGATTACCTACGAGCAGTACTTC. It yields the protein CASSPGPGITYEQYF. Using reference TRBV5-6 and TRBJ2-7 for the parts outside the CDR3, the full variable domain is DAGVTQSPTHLIKTRGQQVTLRCSPKSGHDTVSWYQQALGQGPQFIFQYYEEEERQRGNFPDRFSGHQFPNYSSELNVNALLLGDSALYLCASSPGPGITYEQYFGPGTRLTVT.

The genes are TRBV19 and TRBJ1-3, with 9 positions matching TRBD1. With V trimmed by 2 bases and J by 4 bases, 6 bases remained unmatched. Germline CDR1 LNHDA, CDR2 SQIVND (reference sequence). The CDR3 is made up of 16 amino acids. CDR3 residues: CASSIQTGTGGNTIYF. The CDR3, as DNA: TGTGCCAGTAGTATACAAACCGGGACAGGGGGAAACACCATATATTTT.

This clone has more than one count but fewer than ten. The chain has TRBV7-6 and TRBJ2-7; the match to TRBD2 covers 10 bases. V was clipped by 5 bases and J by 0 bases; unmatched bases: 4. The CDR3 is 15 residues long. From germline, CDR1 is SGHVS and CDR2 FNYEAQ. The CDR3 is CASSRGLATSYEQYF. CDR3 nucleotide sequence: TGTGCCAGCAGCCGGGGACTAGCGACCTCCTACGAGCAGTACTTC.

The chain has TRBV6-5 and TRBJ2-7; 7 nucleotides match TRBD2. V was clipped by 8 bases and J by 4 bases; unmatched bases: 8. The CDR3 has 13 residues. The germline V gene has CDR1 MNHEY and CDR2 SVGAGI. The CDR3 here is CASSPASGYEQYF. In nucleotides, the CDR3 is TGTGCCAGCTCCCCGGCTAGCGGTTACGAGCAGTACTTC.

As concerns this clone: Within the sample, other DNA sequences also encode this same CDR3. This chain uses TRBV7-2 with TRBJ2-5; 9 bases line up with TRBD2. This CDR3 has 16 amino acids. Germline loops: CDR1 SGHTA, CDR2 FQGNSA. With V trimmed by 0 bases and J by 2 bases, 4 bases remained unmatched. In nucleotides, the CDR3 is TGTGCCAGCAGCTTAGCAAGTAGCGGGGGACAAGAGACCCAGTACTTC. Protein sequence: CASSLASSGGQETQYF.

Of note for this clone: At one boundary the junction diverges from the germline segment, which might be a read error. The chain employs TRBV5-6 and TRBJ2-3; TRBD2 is a possible D gene (5 bases). This CDR3 is 11 amino acids long. Germline values: CDR1 SGHDT, CDR2 YYEEEE. The CDR3 nucleotides are TGTGCCAGCAGCTTAAATGGACTGGGTCAATTT. Its translation is CASSLNGLGQF.

This chain links TRBV5-1 with TRBJ1-2; maybe TRBD1 (6 bases). V lost 3 bases to trimming and J lost 5 bases, with 14 bases between them. The CDR3 totals 14 residues. Germline CDR1 is SGHRS and CDR2 is YFSETQ. This chain's CDR3 is CASSYEGGSYGYTF. In DNA form, the CDR3 reads TGCGCCAGCAGCTACGAAGGGGGATCTTATGGCTACACCTTC.

This chain links TRBV19 with TRBJ2-7; TRBD1 agrees at 7 bases. The V gene end was trimmed by 6 bases and the J gene end by 6 bases; junction bases not matched to a gene: 11. Germline V gives CDR1 LNHDA, CDR2 SQIVND (reference sequence). The length of the CDR3 is 14 residues. The DNA for the CDR3 is TGTGCCAGTAGGACATCGACAGGGTCCCCCGAGCAGTACTTC. This sequence encodes CASRTSTGSPEQYF.

This chain uses TRBV25-1 with TRBJ1-2; 9 bases match TRBD1. Germline V gives CDR1 MGHDK, CDR2 SYGVNS. The trim removed 1 base at V and 6 bases at J, leaving 6 bases unmatched. The CDR3 contains 15 residues. Written as DNA, the CDR3 is TGTGCCAGCAGTGAATCTGACAGGGGGTGGGATGGCTACACCTTC. This gives the protein CASSESDRGWDGYTF.

The V gene is TRBV12-2, the J gene TRBJ2-5; TRBD2, the D gene given by the table, was not confirmed from the DNA. TRBV12-2 is a known pseudogene. The CDR3 runs 19 residues. CDR3 region: CASRLEWGGREEYQETQYF. For the CDR3, the DNA is TGTGCAAGTCGCTTAGAGTGGGGGGGACGGGAGGAGTACCAAGAGACCCAGTACTTC.

V is TRBV27 and J is TRBJ2-1, with TRBD2 identical over 14 bases. The ends lost 7 bases at V and 2 bases at J; junction bases unmatched: 4. Germline lookup yields CDR1 MNHEY and CDR2 SMNVEV (reference sequence). This CDR3 comprises 16 residues. CDR3 bases: TGTGCCAGCACGGGGACTAGCGGGAGCGCCTACAATGAGCAGTTCTTC. As protein: CASTGTSGSAYNEQFF.

The J gene is TRBJ2-5, the V gene TRBV27, with 11 bases that match TRBD1. There are 18 residues in the CDR3. CDR1 and CDR2 from the germline V gene are MNHEY and SMNVEV (reference sequence). The trim removed 5 bases at V and 3 bases at J, leaving 14 bases unmatched. The CDR3 DNA sequence: TGTGCCAGCAGTCCTTTCTTCACGGGACAGGGGGGAGAAGAGACCCAGTACTTC. Protein sequence: CASSPFFTGQGGEETQYF.

The chain couples TRBV6-2 or TRBV6-3 to TRBJ2-7; 7 bases align to TRBD1. CDR1 and CDR2 (germline): MNHEY, SVGEGT. This CDR3 is 14 amino acids long. The ends lost 6 bases at V and 3 bases at J; junction bases unmatched: 8. CDR3: CASSLRQGVYEQYF. In DNA, the CDR3 is TGTGCCAGCAGCTTACGACAGGGCGTCTACGAGCAGTACTTC.

V and J are TRBV27 and TRBJ2-5; 10 bases fit TRBD2. CDR3 length: 14 amino acids. Germline CDR1 and CDR2: MNHEY and SMNVEV (reference sequence). The V and J ends lost 5 bases and 5 bases, in that order; junction bases with no gene match: 5. The DNA of the CDR3 is TGTGCCAGCAGTATACTAGCGGGAAGGGAGACCCAGTACTTC. Translated: CASSILAGRETQYF.

This clone was picked up one time. The chain employs TRBV5-1 and TRBJ1-1; 7 nucleotides align to TRBD1. The CDR3 is 14 amino acids. V was pared by 0 bases and J by 6 bases, with 5 bases of the junction left unmatched. Germline CDR1 SGHRS, CDR2 YFSETQ. DNA of the CDR3: TGCGCCAGCAGCTTGGATACAGGGGTATCTGAAGCTTTCTTT. This codes for CASSLDTGVSEAFF. Using reference TRBV5-1 and TRBJ1-1 for the parts outside the CDR3, the full variable domain is KAGVTQTPRYLIKTRGQQVTLSCSPISGHRSVSWYQQTPGQGLQFLFEYFSETQRNKGNFPGRFSGRQFSNSRSEMNVSTLELGDSALYLCASSLDTGVSEAFFGQGTRLTVV.

The rearrangement uses TRBV6-5 and TRBJ1-1, with D possibly TRBD1 on 6 matching bases. CDR3 length equals 14 residues. Germline-derived CDR1 and CDR2 are MNHEY and SVGAGI. Trimming removed 8 bases at V and 4 bases at J, with 17 bases between. CDR3 sequence reads: CASLMTGWGTEAFF. The CDR3 coding sequence is TGTGCCAGCTTAATGACAGGTTGGGGCACTGAAGCTTTCTTT.

CDR3: CASSTMGDSGANVLTF. CDR3 coding DNA: TGTGCCAGCAGTACGATGGGCGACTCTGGGGCCAACGTCCTGACTTTC. V gene TRBV6-4 combines with J gene TRBJ2-6; D unclear. Germline V gene sequence: CDR1 MRHNA, CDR2 SNTAGT. CDR3 length equals 16 residues. Trimming shortened V by 5 bases and J by 0 bases, and 11 bases separated the two germline ends.

The chain has TRBV7-2 and TRBJ2-1; TRBD2 matches 11 bases. The germline CDR1 and CDR2 sequences are SGHTA and FQGNSA. Unmatched junction bases numbered 2, after V lost 1 base and J lost 12 bases. The length of the CDR3 is 13 residues. The CDR3 is CASSLVAGGLQFF. The CDR3 region has the DNA TGTGCCAGCAGCTTAGTAGCGGGGGGGTTGCAGTTCTTC.